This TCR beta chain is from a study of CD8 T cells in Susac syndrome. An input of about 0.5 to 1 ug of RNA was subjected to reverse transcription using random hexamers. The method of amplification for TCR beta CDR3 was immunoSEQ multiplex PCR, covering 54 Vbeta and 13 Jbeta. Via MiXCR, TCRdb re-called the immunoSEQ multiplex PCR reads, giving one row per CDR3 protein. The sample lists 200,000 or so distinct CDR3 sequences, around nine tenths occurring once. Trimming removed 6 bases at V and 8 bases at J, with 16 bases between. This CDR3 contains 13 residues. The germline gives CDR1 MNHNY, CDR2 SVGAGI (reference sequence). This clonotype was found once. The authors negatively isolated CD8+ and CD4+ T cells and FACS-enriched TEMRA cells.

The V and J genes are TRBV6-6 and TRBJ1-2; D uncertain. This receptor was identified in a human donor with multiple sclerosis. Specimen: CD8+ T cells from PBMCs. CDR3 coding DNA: TGTGCCAGCAGCCGCCGGGGTTTGGAAGGCTACACCTTC. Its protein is CASSRRGLEGYTF.